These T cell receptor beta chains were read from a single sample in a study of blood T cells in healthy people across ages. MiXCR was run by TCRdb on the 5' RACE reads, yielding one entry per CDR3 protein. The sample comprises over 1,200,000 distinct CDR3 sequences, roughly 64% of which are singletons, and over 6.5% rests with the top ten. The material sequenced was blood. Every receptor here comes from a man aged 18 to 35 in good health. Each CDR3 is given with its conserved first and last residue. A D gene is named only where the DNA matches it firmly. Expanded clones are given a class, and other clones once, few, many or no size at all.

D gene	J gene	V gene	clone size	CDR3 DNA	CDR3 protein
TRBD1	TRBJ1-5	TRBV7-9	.	TGCGCCAGCAGCCAAGTTCAGGGGGCGTTGGATCAGCCCCAGCATTTT	CASSQVQGALDQPQHF
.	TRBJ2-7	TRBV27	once	TGTGCCAGCAGGTTATTAACAGGCAGCTCCTACGAGCAGTACTTC	CASRLLTGSSYEQYF
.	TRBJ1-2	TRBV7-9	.	TGTGCCAGCAGCTTAGCGGACCAGGGATTATCGGGCTACACCTTC	CASSLADQGLSGYTF
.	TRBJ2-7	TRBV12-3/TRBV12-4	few	TGTGCCAGCAGTCCTCGTGTACGCACAGGGTCCTACGAGCAGTACTTC	CASSPRVRTGSYEQYF
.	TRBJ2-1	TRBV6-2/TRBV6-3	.	TGTGCCAGCAGTTACGTGGGACCGAGGGTCTACAATGAGCAGTTCTTC	CASSYVGPRVYNEQFF
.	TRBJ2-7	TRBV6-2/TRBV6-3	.	TGTGCCAGCAGTTTCGCCAGGGGGGTAGACGAGCAGTACTTC	CASSFARGVDEQYF
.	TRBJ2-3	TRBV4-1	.	TGCGCCAGCAGCCAGATCCAAGTGGAGGATACGCAGTATTTT	CASSQIQVEDTQYF
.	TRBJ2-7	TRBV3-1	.	TGTGCCAGCAGCCAAAATACAGCCTCCTACGAGCAGTACTTC	CASSQNTASYEQYF
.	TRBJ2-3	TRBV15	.	TGTGCCACGGGGAGCGATAGCACAGATACGCAGTATTTT	CATGSDSTDTQYF
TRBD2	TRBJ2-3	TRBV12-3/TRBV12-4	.	TGTGCCAGCAGCCCTAGCGGGGGGTTAAGAGATACGCAGTATTTT	CASSPSGGLRDTQYF
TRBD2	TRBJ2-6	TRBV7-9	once	TGTGCCAGCAGCTTTGAAGCGGGAGTAACTTCTGGGGCCAACGTCCTGACTTTC	CASSFEAGVTSGANVLTF
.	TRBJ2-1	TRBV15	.	TGTGCCACCAGCAGGACCCGGGCCCCATCATCTAACAATGAGCAGTTCTTC	CATSRTRAPSSNNEQFF
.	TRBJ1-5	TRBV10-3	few	TGTGCCATCAGTGAAGGACACCCAAGGCAATATAGCAATCAGCCCCAGCATTTT	CAISEGHPRQYSNQPQHF
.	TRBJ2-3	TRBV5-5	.	TGTGCCAGCAGCTTCGGCAGCTACACAGATACGCAGTATTTT	CASSFGSYTDTQYF
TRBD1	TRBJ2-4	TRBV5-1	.	TGCGCCAGCAGCGATGGACAGGGGGGAGACATTCAGTACTTC	CASSDGQGGDIQYF
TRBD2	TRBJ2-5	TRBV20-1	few	TGCAGTGCAATTCCTGGACTAGCGGGGCCAGAGACCCAGTACTTC	CSAIPGLAGPETQYF
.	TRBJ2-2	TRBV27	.	TGTGCCAGCAGTTTTGATGAGGGGAACACCGGGGAGCTGTTTTTT	CASSFDEGNTGELFF
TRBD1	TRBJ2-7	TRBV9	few	TGTGCCAGCAGCGTAGGTTTAGGCGGACAGGGATCCTACGAGCAGTACTTC	CASSVGLGGQGSYEQYF
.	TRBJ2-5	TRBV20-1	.	TGCAGTGCTCACCGGGACACTGGCGGTGCCCAGTACTTC	CSAHRDTGGAQYF
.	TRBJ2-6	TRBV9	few	TGTGCCAGCAGCACCCCAGGGTCTGGGGCCAACGTCCTGACTTTC	CASSTPGSGANVLTF
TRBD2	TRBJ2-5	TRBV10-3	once	TGTGCCATCAGTGGGGAACCCGGGACTAGCGGGGGGCTCGGGGAGACCCAGTACTTC	CAISGEPGTSGGLGETQYF
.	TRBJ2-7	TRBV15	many	TGTGCCACCAGCAGAGGAGGGGGTAACGAGCAGTACTTC	CATSRGGGNEQYF
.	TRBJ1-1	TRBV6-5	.	TGTGCCAGCAGCCCCGCATCTCAACAGCCCACTGAAGCTTTCTTT	CASSPASQQPTEAFF
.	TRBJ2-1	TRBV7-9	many	TGTGCCAGCAGTCGGTCCTACAATGAGCAGTTCTTC	CASSRSYNEQFF
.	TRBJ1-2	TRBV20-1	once	TGCAGTGCTAGATCGTTCCGAAACTATGGCTACACCTTC	CSARSFRNYGYTF
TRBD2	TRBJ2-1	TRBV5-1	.	TGCGCCAGCAGTCTAGCGGGGACTTCCCGGCAGTTCTTC	CASSLAGTSRQFF
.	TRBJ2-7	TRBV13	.	TGTGCCAGCAGTTCTGAGGGGTATCCATCCTCCTACGAGCAGTACTTC	CASSSEGYPSSYEQYF
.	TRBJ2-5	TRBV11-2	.	TGTGCCAGCAGCTTAGAAGGTCAAGTTCGGGAGACCCAGTACTTC	CASSLEGQVRETQYF
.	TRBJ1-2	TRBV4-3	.	TGCGCCAGCAGCGTCAAAGCGGGACCTCATAACTATGGCTACACCTTC	CASSVKAGPHNYGYTF
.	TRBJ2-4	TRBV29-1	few	TGCAGCGTTGACAAACTAGGAGGGGGTGGGGGCGCAACCAAAAACATTCAGTACTTC	CSVDKLGGGGGATKNIQYF
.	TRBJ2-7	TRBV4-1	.	TGCGCCAGCAGCCGTACAGTCGCTTACGAGCAGTACTTC	CASSRTVAYEQYF
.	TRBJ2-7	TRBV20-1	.	TGCAGTGCCCAACGGGATGACGAGCAGTACTTC	CSAQRDDEQYF
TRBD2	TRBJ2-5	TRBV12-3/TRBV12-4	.	TGTGCCAGCAGCCCTAAAGCGGGAGTGGGCGAGACCCAGTACTTC	CASSPKAGVGETQYF
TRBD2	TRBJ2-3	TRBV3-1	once	TGTGCCAGCAGCCAAGACAGCCACTTGACTAGCGCCACAGATACGCAGTATTTT	CASSQDSHLTSATDTQYF
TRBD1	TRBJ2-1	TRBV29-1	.	TGCAGCGCCTGGGGACAGGGGGCCTACAATGAGCAGTTCTTC	CSAWGQGAYNEQFF
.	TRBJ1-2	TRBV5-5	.	TGTGCCAGCAGCCCCCCCTCTTACAGGGAGTGCACCTTC	CASSPPSYRECTF
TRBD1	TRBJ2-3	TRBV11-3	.	TGTGCCAGCAGCCCCGGGACAGTAACAGATGCGCAGTATTTT	CASSPGTVTDAQYF
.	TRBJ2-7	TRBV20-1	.	TGCAGTGCTAACGATCCCTACGAGCAGTACTTC	CSANDPYEQYF
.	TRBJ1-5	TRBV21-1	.	TGTGCCAGCAGCAAGCCGGGCGGGGCTCAGCCCCAGCATTTT	CASSKPGGAQPQHF
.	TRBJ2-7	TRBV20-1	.	TGCAGTGCTAGAGATCGGGAGCGGGTAGACTACGAGCAGTACTTC	CSARDRERVDYEQYF
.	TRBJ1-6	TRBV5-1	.	TGCGCCAGCAGCTTGTCCGGGGCCGACTATAATTCACCCCTCCACTTT	CASSLSGADYNSPLHF
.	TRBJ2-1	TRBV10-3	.	TGTGCTTCCGGAGGGGACAGGGAGGGTAGCGGGACGGGTGAGCAGTTCTTC	CASGGDREGSGTGEQFF
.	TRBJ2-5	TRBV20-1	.	TGCAGTGCTAGAGATCTAGCCTCCGGGACCCAGTACTTC	CSARDLASGTQYF
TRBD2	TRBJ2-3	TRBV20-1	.	TGCAGTGCCTTCCTAGCGACTAGCGGGAGAACAGATACGCAGTATTTT	CSAFLATSGRTDTQYF
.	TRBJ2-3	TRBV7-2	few	TGTGCCAGCAGCTTAGGAGGGTTTCAGGTTGATACGCAGTATTTT	CASSLGGFQVDTQYF
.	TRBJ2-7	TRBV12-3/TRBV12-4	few	TGTGCCAGCATTGGGAGGTCAGGGGGCTACGAGCAGTACTTC	CASIGRSGGYEQYF
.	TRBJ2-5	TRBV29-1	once	TGCAGCGTCGGCACATGGGGAGGGGGTAAAGAGACCCAGTACTTC	CSVGTWGGGKETQYF
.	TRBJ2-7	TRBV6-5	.	TGTGCCAGCAGTTACAGGGCGGGAACCTTCATCGAGCAGTACTTC	CASSYRAGTFIEQYF
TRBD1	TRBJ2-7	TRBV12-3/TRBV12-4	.	TGTGCCAGCAGTTTGTACAGGGGGGCCCTCGAGCAGTACTTC	CASSLYRGALEQYF
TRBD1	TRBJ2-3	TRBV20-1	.	TGCAGTGCTAGAGATTACAGGGGAACAGATACGCAGTATTTT	CSARDYRGTDTQYF
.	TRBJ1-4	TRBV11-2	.	TGTGCCAGCAGCTTAGTAGGGGGACGTAGAGGAACTAATGAAAAACTGTTTTTT	CASSLVGGRRGTNEKLFF
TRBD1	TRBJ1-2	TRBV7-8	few	TGTGCCAGCAGACCTACCGGGACAGGCTCCTATGGCTACACCTTC	CASRPTGTGSYGYTF
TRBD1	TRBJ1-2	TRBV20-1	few	TGCAGTGCCCCCGGGACAGGGCCTGTAAGTGGCTACACCTTC	CSAPGTGPVSGYTF
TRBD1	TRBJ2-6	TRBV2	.	TGTGCCAGCAATGGACAGGGAATATCGGGGGCCAACGTCCTGACTTTC	CASNGQGISGANVLTF
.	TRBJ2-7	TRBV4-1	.	TGCGCCAGCAGCCAAGGAGCCCTAGGGAGCTACGAGCAGGACTTC	CASSQGALGSYEQDF
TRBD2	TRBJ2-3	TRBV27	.	TGTGCCAGACCCCCGGGACTAGGGTCAGATACGCAGTATTTT	CARPPGLGSDTQYF
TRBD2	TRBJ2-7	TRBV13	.	TGTGCCAGCAGAGCGGGAAACAATGGGCAGTACTTC	CASRAGNNGQYF
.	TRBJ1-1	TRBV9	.	TGTGCCAGCAGCGTCCACAGGGACTACACTGAAGCTTTCTTT	CASSVHRDYTEAFF
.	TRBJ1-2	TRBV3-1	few	TGTGCCAGCAGCCTATCAACCGGGGGTAGCCTCTATGGCTACACCTTC	CASSLSTGGSLYGYTF